This TCR beta chain was identified in a study of T-cell memory formation after mild COVID-19. Study results and limitations: The study found balanced CD4/CD8 in clones contracting day 15 to 85 and a CD4+ lean in later expanders. Of the contracting clones, CD4+ ones lay mainly in CM and EM, and CD8+ ones in EMRA. Pre-infection memory showed some responding clones, and this suggested that cross-reactive memory joined.

V shed 2 bases, J shed 2 bases, and the junction held 2 bases outside the gene matches. CDR3 length: 15 amino acids. Germline lookup yields CDR1 MRHNA and CDR2 SNTAGT. A few counts support this clonotype. The antigen is undetermined. TCRdb itself ran the 5' RACE reads through MiXCR, one entry per CDR3 protein. The table shows roughly 400,000 distinct CDR3 sequences, with roughly 17% occurring only once. The sequenced sample was PBMCs or a T cell subset sorted from them (not recorded which). This clonotype originated in a man younger than 30 who had mild COVID-19 (a few samples of this study predate the infection). Cell type and time point are not known. V and J are TRBV6-4 and TRBJ2-3, with 9 bases matching TRBD1. The CDR3 sequence is CASSDTGGVTDTQYF. The CDR3 DNA sequence: TGTGCCAGCAGTGACACAGGGGGCGTCACAGATACGCAGTATTTT.